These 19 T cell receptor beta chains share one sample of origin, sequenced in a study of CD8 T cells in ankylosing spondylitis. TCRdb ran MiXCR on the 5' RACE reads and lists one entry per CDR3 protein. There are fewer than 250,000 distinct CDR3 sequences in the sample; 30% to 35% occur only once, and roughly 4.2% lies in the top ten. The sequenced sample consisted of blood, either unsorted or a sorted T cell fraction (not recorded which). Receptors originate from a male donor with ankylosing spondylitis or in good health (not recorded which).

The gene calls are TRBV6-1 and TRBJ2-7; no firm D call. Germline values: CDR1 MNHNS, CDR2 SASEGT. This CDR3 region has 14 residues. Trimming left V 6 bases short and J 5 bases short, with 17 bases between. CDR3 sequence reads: CASSQLGVGDEQYF. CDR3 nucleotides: TGTGCCAGCAGCCAACTTGGAGTCGGAGACGAGCAGTACTTC.

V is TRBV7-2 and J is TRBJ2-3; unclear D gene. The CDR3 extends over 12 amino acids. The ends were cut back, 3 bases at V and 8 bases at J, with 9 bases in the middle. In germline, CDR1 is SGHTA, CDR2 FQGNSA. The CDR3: CASSFQPPTQYF. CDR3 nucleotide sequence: TGTGCCAGCAGCTTCCAACCCCCTACGCAGTATTTT.

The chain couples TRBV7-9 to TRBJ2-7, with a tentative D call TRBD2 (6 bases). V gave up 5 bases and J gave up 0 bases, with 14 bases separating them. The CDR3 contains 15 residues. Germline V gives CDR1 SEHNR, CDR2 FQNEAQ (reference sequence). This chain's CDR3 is CASSHRDSSSYEQYF. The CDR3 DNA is TGTGCCAGCAGCCACCGGGACTCGAGCTCCTACGAGCAGTACTTC.

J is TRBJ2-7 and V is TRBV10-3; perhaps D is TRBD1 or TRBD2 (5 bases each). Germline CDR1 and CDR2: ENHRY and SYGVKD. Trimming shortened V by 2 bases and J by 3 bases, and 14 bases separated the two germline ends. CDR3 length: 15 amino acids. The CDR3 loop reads CAISEMAGSNYEQYF. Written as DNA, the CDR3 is TGTGCCATCAGTGAGATGGCAGGGAGTAACTACGAGCAGTACTTC.

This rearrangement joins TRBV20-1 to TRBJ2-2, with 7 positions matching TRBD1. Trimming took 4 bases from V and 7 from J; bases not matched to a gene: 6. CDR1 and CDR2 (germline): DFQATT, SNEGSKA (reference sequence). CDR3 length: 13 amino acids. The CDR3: CSATLQGRGELFF. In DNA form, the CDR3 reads TGCAGTGCTACCTTACAGGGGCGCGGGGAGCTGTTTTTT.

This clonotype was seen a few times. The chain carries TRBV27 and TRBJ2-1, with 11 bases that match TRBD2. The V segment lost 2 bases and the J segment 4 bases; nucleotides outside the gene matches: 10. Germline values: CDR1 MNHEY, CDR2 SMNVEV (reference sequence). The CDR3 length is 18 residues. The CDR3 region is CASSLGLAGGGGYNEQFF. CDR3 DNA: TGTGCCAGCAGTTTAGGGCTAGCGGGGGGCGGGGGTTACAATGAGCAGTTCTTC.

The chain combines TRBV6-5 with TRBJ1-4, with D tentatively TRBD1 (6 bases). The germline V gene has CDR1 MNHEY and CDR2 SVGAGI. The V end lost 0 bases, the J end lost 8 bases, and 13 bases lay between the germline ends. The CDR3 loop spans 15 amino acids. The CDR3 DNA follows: TGTGCCAGCAGTTACTCGGGATCTCAGGGGGAAAAACTGTTTTTT. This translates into CASSYSGSQGEKLFF.

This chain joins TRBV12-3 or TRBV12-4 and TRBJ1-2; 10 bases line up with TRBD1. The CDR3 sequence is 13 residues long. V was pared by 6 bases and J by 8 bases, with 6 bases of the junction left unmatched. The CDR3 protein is CASSQDRGVGYTF. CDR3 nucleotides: TGTGCCAGCAGCCAGGACAGGGGGGTCGGCTACACCTTC.

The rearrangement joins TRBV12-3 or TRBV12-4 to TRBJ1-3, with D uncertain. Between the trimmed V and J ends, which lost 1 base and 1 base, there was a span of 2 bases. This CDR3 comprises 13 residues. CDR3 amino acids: CASSLGSGNTIYF. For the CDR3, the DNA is TGTGCCAGCAGTTTAGGGTCTGGAAACACCATATATTTT.

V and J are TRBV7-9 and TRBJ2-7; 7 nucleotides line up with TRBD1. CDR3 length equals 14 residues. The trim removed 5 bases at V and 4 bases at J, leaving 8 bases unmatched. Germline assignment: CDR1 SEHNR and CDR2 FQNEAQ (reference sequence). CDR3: CASSLRAGGYEQYF. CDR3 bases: TGTGCCAGCAGCCTTCGGGCAGGGGGTTACGAGCAGTACTTC.

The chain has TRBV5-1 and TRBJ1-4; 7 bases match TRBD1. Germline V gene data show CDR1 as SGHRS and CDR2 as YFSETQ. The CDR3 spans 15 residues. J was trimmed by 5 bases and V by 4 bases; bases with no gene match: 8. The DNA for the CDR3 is TGCGCCAGCAGCGATCACAGGGGCGGAAATGAAAAACTGTTTTTT. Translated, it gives CASSDHRGGNEKLFF.

This CDR3 reads CSARSLGYYEQYF. CDR3 sequence (DNA): TGCAGTGCTAGGTCATTGGGCTACTACGAGCAGTACTTC. The chain carries TRBV20-1 and TRBJ2-7; D is undetermined. The germline V gene encodes CDR1 DFQATT and CDR2 SNEGSKA (reference sequence). V was clipped by 3 bases and J by 3 bases, with 12 bases between them. The CDR3 is made up of 13 amino acids.

CDR3 loop: CASRPRVVDTQYF. The DNA of the CDR3 is TGTGCCAGCAGACCCAGGGTTGTGGATACGCAGTATTTT. The J gene is TRBJ2-3, the V gene TRBV6-1, with D possibly being TRBD1 (5 bases). V lost 6 bases, J lost 6 bases, and 13 bases lay in between. The germline V gene has CDR1 MNHNS and CDR2 SASEGT. The CDR3 contains 13 residues.

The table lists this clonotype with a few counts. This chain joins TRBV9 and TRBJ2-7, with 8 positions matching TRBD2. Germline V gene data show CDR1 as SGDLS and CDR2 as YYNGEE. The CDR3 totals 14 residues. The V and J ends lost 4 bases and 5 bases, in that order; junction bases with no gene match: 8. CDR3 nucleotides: TGTGCCAGCAGCCCGGCCGGGAGGGTCCACGAGCAGTACTTC. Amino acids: CASSPAGRVHEQYF. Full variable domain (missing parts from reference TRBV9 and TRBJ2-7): DSGVTQTPKHLITATGQRVTLRCSPRSGDLSVYWYQQSLDQGLQFLIQYYNGEERAKGNILERFSAQQFPDLHSELNLSSLELGDSALYFCASSPAGRVHEQYFGPGTRLTVT.

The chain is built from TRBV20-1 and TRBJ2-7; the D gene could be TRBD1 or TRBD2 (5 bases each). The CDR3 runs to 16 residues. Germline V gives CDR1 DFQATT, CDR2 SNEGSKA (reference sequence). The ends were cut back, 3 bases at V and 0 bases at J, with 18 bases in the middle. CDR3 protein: CSARDIPGRSSYEQYF. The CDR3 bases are TGCAGTGCTAGGGATATACCGGGACGGAGCTCCTACGAGCAGTACTTC.

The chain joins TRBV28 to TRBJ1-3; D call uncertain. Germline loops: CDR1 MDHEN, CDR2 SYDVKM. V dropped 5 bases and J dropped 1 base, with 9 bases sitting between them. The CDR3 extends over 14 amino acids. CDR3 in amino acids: CASSPHPSGNTIYF. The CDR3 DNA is TGTGCCAGCAGTCCACACCCTTCTGGAAACACCATATATTTT.

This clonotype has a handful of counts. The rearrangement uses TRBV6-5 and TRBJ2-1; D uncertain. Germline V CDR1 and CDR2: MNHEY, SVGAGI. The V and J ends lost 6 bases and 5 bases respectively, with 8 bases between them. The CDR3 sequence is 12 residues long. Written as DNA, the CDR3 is TGTGCCAGCAGAGACCGAAACAATGAGCAGTTCTTC. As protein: CASRDRNNEQFF.

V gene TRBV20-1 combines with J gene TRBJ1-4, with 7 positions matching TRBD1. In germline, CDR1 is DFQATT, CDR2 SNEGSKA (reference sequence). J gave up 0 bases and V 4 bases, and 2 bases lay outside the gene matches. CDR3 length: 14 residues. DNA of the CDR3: TGCAGTGCTAAAACAGGGGCAACTAATGAAAAACTGTTTTTT. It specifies CSAKTGATNEKLFF.

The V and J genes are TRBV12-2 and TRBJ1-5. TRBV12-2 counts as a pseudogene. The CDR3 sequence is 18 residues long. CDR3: CASRPQGRQNYSNQPQHF. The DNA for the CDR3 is TGTGCAAGTCGCCCGCAAGGTCGGCAGAATTATAGCAATCAGCCCCAGCATTTT.